This T cell receptor beta chain was identified in a study of blood T cell repertoires in COVID-19. As for the study in general: Sites across the United States, Italy and Spain contributed samples from acute and convalescent COVID-19.

Germline values: CDR1 SGHVS, CDR2 FNYEAQ. The CDR3 covers 16 residues. V lost 5 bases and J lost 2, with 19 bases in between. In the original analysis: Estimation of nucleated cell counts relied on the amplification of reference gene primers. The table came from immunoSEQ multiplex PCR; TCRdb's copy has only in-frame clones and leaves some out. V and J calls and clone size are as listed in that table; D and trimming were resolved from the DNA. The sample has 250,000 to 350,000 clones; roughly 88% are singletons. Sequencing used PBMCs or T cells enriched from blood (not recorded which). The receptor was isolated from a woman aged 30 to 39 who had recovered from COVID-19. This chain uses TRBV7-6 with TRBJ2-7, with D possibly matching TRBD1 (6 bases). This CDR3 is CASSPFGGLGTYEQYF. The CDR3 bases are TGTGCCAGCAGCCCCTTTGGGGGCCTCGGGACCTACGAGCAGTACTTC.